This entry features one T cell receptor (beta chain) sequence. The entry originates in a study of PD-L1 blockade in urothelial cancer. CDR3 length: 15 amino acids. V lost 5 bases to trimming and J lost 5 bases; unmatched junction nucleotides: 7. Germline V gene data show CDR1 as KGHSH and CDR2 as LQKENI. Only in-frame clones appear in the TCRdb table, and some are missing; sequencing was by immunoSEQ multiplex PCR. The data show about 51,000 clones, with about 86% seen just once and approximately 16% held by the top ten. Sequences were derived from PBMCs, sampled around atezolizumab (anti-PD-L1) treatment. The chain carries TRBV18 and TRBJ2-5; TRBD2 agrees at 11 bases. The TCR sequence derives from a man between 60 and 70 years old with urothelial cancer. CDR3 nucleotides: TGTGCCAGCTCATCTGGGACTAGCGGCGGGGAGACCCAGTACTTC. Translated: CASSSGTSGGETQYF.